What follows describes a single TCR beta chain. As originally analysed: Scientists estimated how many nucleated cells there were by amplifying reference gene primers. The table came from immunoSEQ multiplex PCR; TCRdb's copy has only in-frame clones and leaves some out. The D gene and trimming were derived from the DNA, and the V and J assignments and clone size from that table. This sample has roughly 250,000 clones, with approximately 85% found just once. The data belong to a study of blood T cell repertoires in COVID-19. In terms of age and location, participants ranged from about 18 to 100 years and lived in under 30 US areas. Categorization into cohorts depended on clinical history that participants reported. Germline V lookup: CDR1 MNHEY, CDR2 SVGAGI. This CDR3 spans 14 amino acids. Trimming removed 7 bases from V and 3 bases from J; junction bases left unmatched: 6.

Sequencing was carried out using PBMCs or T cells enriched from blood (not recorded which). The J gene is TRBJ2-4, the V gene TRBV6-5, with 7 bases matching TRBD2. This sequence was found in a young woman who had recovered from COVID-19. In DNA form, the CDR3 reads TGTGCCAGCAACCGGGACTATAGCAAAAACATTCAGTACTTC. This encodes CASNRDYSKNIQYF.